The sample holds many counts of the clone carrying this T cell receptor beta chain. Participant-reported clinical history was the basis for cohort assignment. The data were taken from a study of blood T cell repertoires in COVID-19. At the level of the study: Sources were T cells, B-cell-depleted T cells, or PBMCs; the material itself was cDNA or gDNA.

The method was immunoSEQ multiplex PCR; TCRdb's version includes in-frame clones alone and lacks a portion of them. The sample shows 200,000 or so clones, about 80% of them seen only once. The sequenced sample consisted of PBMCs or T cells enriched from blood (not recorded which). This clonotype was obtained from a man between 40 and 49 years old who had recovered from COVID-19.

The CDR3 protein is CASSLGQGRGYTF. The CDR3, as DNA: TGCGCCAGCAGCTTGGGACAGGGGAGGGGCTACACCTTC. The chain has TRBV5-1 and TRBJ1-2; 8 nucleotides match TRBD1. Germline V lookup: CDR1 SGHRS, CDR2 YFSETQ. The V gene end was trimmed by 0 bases and the J gene end by 8 bases; junction bases not matched to a gene: 3. The CDR3 runs to 13 residues.